This TCR beta chain stems from a study of tumor and adjacent non-tumor tissue in lung cancer listed by TCRdb under 2018. Background for the entire study: Patients with adenocarcinoma (12), squamous cell carcinoma (2) and small cell lung cancer (1) were included in the cohort. Ages among the roughly 15 patients ranged from about 30 to 76 years, there were some 10 men and 5 women, and disease was at TNM stage I to III. The study compared bulk TCRbeta repertoires from lung tumor tissue and matched distant non-tumor lung tissue of about 15 lung cancer patients. In total, sequencing yielded approximately 130,000,000 productive TCRbeta reads, which works out to an average of around 3.9 million reads per sample. TCRbeta CDR3 sequencing was performed on a few dozen paired specimens, with one tumor sample and one normal lung sample collected per patient. Overall results and qualifications from the work: TCR diversity (inverse Simpson) was significantly higher in tumor than in normal lung tissue (roughly 430 vs 170, P = 0.0075, Mann-Whitney U test). Because peripheral blood was not sequenced, blood TCRbeta repertoires in the lung cancer patients of the study were not examined. Significantly higher TCR diversity was found in younger patients, and higher tumor TCR diversity was associated with shorter overall and disease-free survival. The sequencing platform is not named in the methods, and unique molecular identifiers are not mentioned. The top 100 clones accounted for a significantly larger cumulative portion of the repertoire in normal lung than in tumor tissue. Only about 15 patients were in the cohort, and the authors stated that larger samples and more detailed clinical data are needed.

RNA was isolated from bulk unsorted tissue, and RNA quality was assessed with a NanoDrop ND-1000 and an Agilent 2100. The normal lung samples consisted of distant non-tumor tissue collected more than 3 cm from the tumor edge. All donors had newly diagnosed lung cancer, had not received prior chemotherapy, and were admitted for thoracic surgery in China between August and November 2014. Patients with previous radiotherapy or chemotherapy, or with another concurrent cancer, were excluded from the study. Pieces of surgical tissue measuring about 1-2 cm3 were kept in RNAlater solution and held at -80 degrees C until needed. As for this clonotype: Its antigen target is currently unknown. The conserved phenylalanine or tryptophan normally closing the CDR3 is absent here, so this likely arose from a read error. The limits of the CDR3 on the DNA are not certain, so only TCRdb's listed CDR3 is given.

Receptor amplification or capture employed multiplex PCR. Instrument on record: Illumina HiSeq 2500. TCRbeta libraries were constructed through three rounds of nested PCR with primers (Table S4) according to protocols adapted from ARM-PCR. Before sequencing, PCR products of 200-500 bp were excised from the gel and purified with the QIAquick gel extraction kit. From the authors' description of their analysis: Trimmomatic was used to clean the reads, FLASH was used to merge the reads into complete CDR3 sequences, and MiTCR was used to assign the reads to V(D)J germline segments. Clonal diversity was computed as the inverse Simpson's index with VDJtools. A read counted as productive if the sequence was in-frame and lacked a premature stop codon. In TCRdb, the public reads were trimmed at Q25 with fastp and aligned with MiXCR, with productive beta chains retained. Under each unique CDR3 protein, matching rows form one entry showing the most common genes and DNA. These V and J calls are TCRdb output, not the study's own analysis. The sample table contains 43,000 or so distinct CDR3 sequences; only one count was recorded for roughly 60% of them. The leading ten clones occupy 45% of the sample.

For CDR1 and CDR2, the germline V gene lists SGHRS and YFSETQ. The CDR3 is 16 residues long, counting both termini. Sequenced material: distant non-tumor lung tissue. This receptor was identified in a man aged 45 to 65 with non-small cell lung cancer. The rearrangement joined TRBV5-1 to TRBJ2-1; the table's D call, TRBD1, has no DNA check behind it. The CDR3 region: CASSFLPTGIDGEQFI.